Listed below are T cell receptor beta chains from one sample, sequenced in a study of blood T cell repertoires in COVID-19. Data came from immunoSEQ multiplex PCR; TCRdb stores just in-frame clones and leaves some out. Found here are some 150,000 clones, around 81% of them singletons; the top ten hold almost 8.5%. The sequenced sample consisted of peripheral blood. The receptors derive from a woman aged 55-75 years with active or convalescent COVID-19. The conserved cysteine and the conserved F or W are not part of the CDR3 here.

j_call	v_call	cdr3_aa
TRBJ1-2	TRBV5-5	ASSPVGVAYGYT
TRBJ1-5	TRBV5-5	ASSLDGRNQPQH
TRBJ2-1	TRBV7-3	ASSFEKTSAPQF
TRBJ1-3	TRBV7-9	ASSFSAVVSGNTIY
TRBJ2-1	TRBV21-1	ASSKGVMSSYNEQF
TRBJ2-6	TRBV7-9	ASSSPDRASGANVLT
TRBJ1-1	TRBV28	ASSSNQRGGVNTEAF
TRBJ1-1	TRBV2	ASSEEGLKGTEAF
TRBJ1-1	TRBV27	ASSPRYLTGTGNTEAF
TRBJ1-3	TRBV6-1	ASSEHFQGAAGNTIY
TRBJ1-4	TRBV6-1	ASSESSRGKLF
TRBJ2-5	TRBV15	ATSRGPGQGAETQY
TRBJ1-2	TRBV5-6	ASSLDREAGYT
TRBJ2-1	TRBV27	ASARAYNEQF
TRBJ1-1	TRBV7-2	ASSLARGRRAF
TRBJ1-5	TRBV19	ASKGGQGGNQPQH
TRBJ1-4	TRBV3-1/TRBV3-2	ASSPRDRVSEKLF
TRBJ2-5	TRBV27	ASSPGTRPQETQY
TRBJ1-2	TRBV10-3	AINVGGGGYT
TRBJ1-1	TRBV18	ASSTQGQGNTEAF
TRBJ1-4	TRBV19	ASSRAATNEKLF
TRBJ1-2	TRBV5-1	ASSKGDSNYGYT
TRBJ1-2	TRBV7-2	ASSGWGRGKDGYT
TRBJ2-1	TRBV11-2	ASIPDRERRNGQF
TRBJ1-1	TRBV10-3	AISRQNTEAF
TRBJ2-3	TRBV19	ASSTGQGLTDTQY
TRBJ1-6	TRBV19	ASRTGLSSDSPLH
TRBJ2-7	TRBV25-1	ASTGGYEQY
TRBJ1-4	TRBV28	ASSFRRVDEKLF
TRBJ1-1	TRBV25-1	ASGPFGTEAF
TRBJ2-5	TRBV24-1	ATSPAGVKETQY
TRBJ1-1	TRBV7-2	ASSSLGRNTEAF
TRBJ2-5	TRBV6-1	ASSEELAGGRETQY
TRBJ2-7	TRBV10-3	AISGGRGISYEQY
TRBJ1-1	TRBV28	ASNRQDSPNTEAF
TRBJ1-2	TRBV4-1	ASSQVGGEGYT
TRBJ2-1	TRBV7-2	ASSPPGLAGVEQF
TRBJ2-2	TRBV7-9	ASSLGLAGTGELF
TRBJ2-1	TRBV24-1	ATSELAGGLNEQF
TRBJ1-3	TRBV16	ASSPSAIQGGTIY